The entry below gives a single TCR beta chain sequence along with its context. It lacks a known antigen. No clone much larger than this one lies a single base away; base qualities are absent. This sample was included in a study of glioma-infiltrating T cells after dendritic cell vaccination (TCRdb year 2016). Study-level background: The cohort comprised around 15 glioblastoma patients from Phase I and II dendritic cell vaccination trials, 9 newly diagnosed and 6 with recurrent disease. Patients received autologous tumor lysate-pulsed dendritic cell vaccination between about 2002 and 2013. The vaccine consisted of monocyte-derived dendritic cells cultured less than 9 days with IL-4 and GM-CSF, then pulsed overnight with autologous tumor lysate. Survival after dendritic cell vaccination was correlated with TCR sequencing metrics such as TIL content and the overlap between tumor and blood repertoires. Patients received three intradermal dendritic cell vaccine injections at biweekly intervals in the arm below the axilla. In glioblastoma patients vaccinated with dendritic cells, deep sequencing of TCR beta CDR3 regions served to measure tumor-infiltrating lymphocyte content and to compare repertoires between tumor and blood. The study at large found these results: The cohort was small and heterogeneous, with few patients having full blood and tumor sets and even fewer initial-recurrent tumor pairs. The three-group TCR overlap response model was described as speculative and requiring prospective validation. TCR clonality showed no direct relationship with survival, which suggests that a diverse polyclonal response may be important. After dendritic cell vaccination, a higher estimated pretreatment TIL content predicted longer time to progression and overall survival.

TCRB CDR3 regions were amplified from 1.5 to 2.5 ug genomic DNA, or all available DNA if less, using the immunoSEQ assay. Multiplex PCR used 60 forward primers for TCR V beta segments and 13 reverse primers for J beta segments. To estimate the number of reads per starting template, synthetic control templates were added to each sample at limiting dilution. Reads of 87 bp were generated by sequencing on the Illumina HiSeq System. Turning to the authors' computational methods: PCR and sequencing errors were removed by a nearest neighbor algorithm that merged closely related sequences. TCR overlap was measured as the percentage of unique tumor TCR beta sequences that were also present in the peripheral blood of the same patient. TCRdb provides this immuneACCESS table in a form limited to in-frame rearrangements. Some clones are lacking; in checked studies, under half of them reflect an unresolved V gene, and why the rest are absent is not known. V and J calls and clone size are as listed in that table; D and trimming were resolved from the DNA. In this sample the table shows 100,000 to 120,000 clones, 90% of which occur a single time. Of the sample, approximately 2.7% is held by the ten largest clones.

Interpreted using the paper, the time point label stands for: after dendritic cell vaccination, including at tumor progression/relapse. To be selected, patients needed enough residual fresh-frozen tumor tissue and more than two years of available survival data. Molecular status otherwise varied across the glioblastoma patients, but none of them carried an isocitrate dehydrogenase mutation. PBMC were collected before vaccination, two weeks after the third vaccination, and at tumor progression if progression occurred. Genomic DNA was extracted with the Qiagen DNeasy Blood extraction Kit. Its CDR3 holds 14 amino acids, cysteine through phenylalanine. The entry retains the CDR3 DNA only, 42 bases that are in frame from base 1. The germline V gene sets CDR1 to MGHDK and CDR2 to SYGVNS. V and J lose 1 base and 0 bases, and a span of 6 bases separates them.

The chain couples TRBV25-1 to TRBJ2-5; no D gene is confidently identified. The sequence was obtained from a human donor with glioblastoma. The sample was blood, taken after dendritic cell vaccination. The nucleotides are TGTGCCAGCAGTGAATTTGAGTACCAAGAGACCCAGTACTTC. The translation is CASSEFEYQETQYF.